The entry that follows covers one T cell receptor beta chain sequence. Its specificity is not known. Specified time point: patch test 3, about 24 weeks after DPC sensitization. As for treatment: therapeutic diphenylcyclopropenone sensitization with weekly scalp DPC. The data originate from a study of human T cells and chemical hapten exposure. Regarding the study as a whole: DPC sensitization produced no change in TCRs with frequency above 1 in 1000.

V dropped 4 bases and J dropped 6 bases, with 12 bases sitting between them. The CDR3 runs 12 residues. Germline V gene data show CDR1 as SQVTM and CDR2 as ANQGSEA. The study used a library that attached unique molecular identifiers to individual cDNA molecules. TCRdb re-analysed the RACE reads in MiXCR, keeping a single row per CDR3 protein. Of 90,000 to 140,000 distinct CDR3 sequences detected, less than 40% appear once; the ten largest clones hold more than 2.5%. This TCR came from a man in his forties with alopecia areata. Some clones in this sample may be carry-over from other donors' samples. This specimen was whole blood, taken in connection with sensitization to the hapten diphenylcyclopropenone (DPC). J is TRBJ1-1 and V is TRBV29-1; D remains ambiguous. CDR3 in amino acids: CSVVRGMAEAFF. The CDR3 nucleotides read TGCAGCGTTGTACGGGGTATGGCTGAAGCTTTCTTT.